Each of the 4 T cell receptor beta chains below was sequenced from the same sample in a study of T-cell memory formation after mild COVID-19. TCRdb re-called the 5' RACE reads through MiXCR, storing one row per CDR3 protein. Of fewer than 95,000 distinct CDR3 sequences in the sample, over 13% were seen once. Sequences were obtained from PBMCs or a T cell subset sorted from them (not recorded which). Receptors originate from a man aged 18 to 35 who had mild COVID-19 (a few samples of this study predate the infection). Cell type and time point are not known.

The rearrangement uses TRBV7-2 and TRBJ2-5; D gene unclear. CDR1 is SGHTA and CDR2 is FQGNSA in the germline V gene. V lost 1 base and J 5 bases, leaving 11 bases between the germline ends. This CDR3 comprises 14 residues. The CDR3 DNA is TGTGCCAGCAGCTTAGGTGTTTCGGTCGAGACCCAGTACTTC. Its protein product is CASSLGVSVETQYF.

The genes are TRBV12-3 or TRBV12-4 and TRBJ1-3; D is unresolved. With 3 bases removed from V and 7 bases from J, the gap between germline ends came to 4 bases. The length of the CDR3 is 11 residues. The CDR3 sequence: CASSFFNTIYF. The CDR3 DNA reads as TGTGCCAGCAGTTTTTTCAACACCATATATTTT.

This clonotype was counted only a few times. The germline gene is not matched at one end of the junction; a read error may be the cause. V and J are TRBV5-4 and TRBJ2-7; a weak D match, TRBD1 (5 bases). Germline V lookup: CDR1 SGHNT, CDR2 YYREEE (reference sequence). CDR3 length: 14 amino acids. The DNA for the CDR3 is TGTGCCAGCACCTTGGCAGGGAACCACTACGAGCAGTACTTC. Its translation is CASTLAGNHYEQYF.

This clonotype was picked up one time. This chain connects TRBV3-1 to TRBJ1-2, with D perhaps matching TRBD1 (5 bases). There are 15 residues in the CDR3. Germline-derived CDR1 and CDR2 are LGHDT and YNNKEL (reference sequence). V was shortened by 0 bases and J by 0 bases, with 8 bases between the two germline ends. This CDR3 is CASSQDLTANYGYTF. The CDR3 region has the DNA TGTGCCAGCAGCCAAGACCTGACAGCTAACTATGGCTACACCTTC.